This TCR beta chain was profiled in a study of cytomegalovirus exposure and HLA in healthy donors. Overall study context: Earlier work reported approximately 110 million unique TCR beta sequences from about 170 million T cells. Early release data held 80 million to 100 million unique TCRs from HLA-typed donors. The study's findings and limits: Exclusion as indistinguishable affected some V segments, including TRBV6-2 and TRBV6-3. In a later analysis, specific HLA alleles were associated with approximately 16,000 TCR beta sequences at a 0.05 false discovery rate.

The PCR used 60 Vbeta and 13 Jbeta primers. Here immunoSEQ multiplex PCR was the method, and the copy in TCRdb shows in-frame clones only, minus some. The sample carries 150,000 or so clones, over 60% recorded once. The CDR3 runs to 13 residues. The V end was cut by 6 bases, the J end by 3 bases, with 11 bases between. Germline CDR1 reads LNHDA; CDR2 reads SQIVND (reference sequence). A word on this clone: Antigen: not known.

V and J are TRBV19 and TRBJ1-1, with a tentative D call TRBD1 (5 bases). The sample taken for sequencing was PBMCs. This TCR was recovered from a woman aged 40 to 50 in good health and CMV-seronegative. The CDR3 loop reads CASRGLTYTEAFF. The CDR3 nucleotides are TGTGCCAGTAGGGGGCTCACTTACACTGAAGCTTTCTTT. The full variable domain, rest sourced from reference TRBV19 and TRBJ1-1, is DGGITQSPKYLFRKEGQNVTLSCEQNLNHDAMYWYRQDPGQGLRLIYYSQIVNDFQKGDIAEGYSVSREKKESFPLTVTSAQKNPTAFYLCASRGLTYTEAFFGQGTRLTVV.